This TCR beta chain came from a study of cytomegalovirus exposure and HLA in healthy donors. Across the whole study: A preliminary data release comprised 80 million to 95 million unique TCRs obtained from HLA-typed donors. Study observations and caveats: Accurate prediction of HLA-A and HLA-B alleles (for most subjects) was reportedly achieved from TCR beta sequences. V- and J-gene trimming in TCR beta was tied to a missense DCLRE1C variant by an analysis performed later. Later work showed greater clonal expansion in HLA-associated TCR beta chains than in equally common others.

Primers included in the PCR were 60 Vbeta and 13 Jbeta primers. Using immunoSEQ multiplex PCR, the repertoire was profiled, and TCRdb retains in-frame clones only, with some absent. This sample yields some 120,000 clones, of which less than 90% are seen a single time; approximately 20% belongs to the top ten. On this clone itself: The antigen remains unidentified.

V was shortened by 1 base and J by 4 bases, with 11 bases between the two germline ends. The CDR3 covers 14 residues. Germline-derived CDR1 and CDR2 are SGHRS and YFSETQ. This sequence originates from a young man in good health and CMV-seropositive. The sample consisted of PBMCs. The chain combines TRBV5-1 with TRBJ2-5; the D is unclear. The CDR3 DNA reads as TGCGCCAGCAGCTTGTTTGGAGCGAGAGAGACCCAGTACTTC. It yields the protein CASSLFGARETQYF.